This TCR beta chain appears in the sequencing data of a study of blood T cell repertoires in COVID-19. Libraries were prepared by immunoSEQ multiplex PCR; TCRdb keeps only in-frame clonotypes and omits some of them. Here the sample spans some 270,000 clones, around 85% being singletons. Trimming pared 5 bases from V and 0 bases from J, leaving 26 bases between. This CDR3 has 19 residues. The germline V gene has CDR1 SGHTA and CDR2 FQGNSA. This clone occurred a few times. The source material was PBMCs or T cells enriched from blood (not recorded which). The TCR sequence derives from a woman aged 45-65 years with acute COVID-19. This chain links TRBV7-2 with TRBJ2-7; TRBD1 might be the D (5 bases). CDR3 amino acids: CASSQLPPRPTVSSYEQYF. The CDR3 DNA sequence: TGTGCCAGCAGCCAACTCCCACCCCGTCCGACAGTTAGCTCCTACGAGCAGTACTTC.